The 2 T cell receptor beta chains presented below share a single source sample, sequenced in a study of chemoradiotherapy in HPV16-positive cancers (dated by TCRdb to 2022 to 2024). The library was made by the immunoSEQ multiplex PCR assay. In TCRdb, the immuneACCESS table is reduced to in-frame sequences with V and J assigned. These tables do not hold every clone; where another copy was compared, an unresolved V gene accounts for under half, and the others remain unexplained. The sample yields about 29,000 clones; about 91% were counted once. Jointly, the top ten make up roughly 21% of the sample. Sequenced here: blood, sampled from a patient who underwent chemoradiotherapy. The receptor set was obtained from a human donor with HPV-associated anogenital cancer.

The rearrangement links TRBV6-6 to TRBJ2-7; 13 nucleotides align to TRBD2. The germline gives CDR1 MNHNY, CDR2 SVGAGI (reference sequence). The CDR3 has 16 residues. With V trimmed by 5 bases and J by 3 bases, 7 bases remained unmatched. This chain's CDR3 is CASSAKTSGRVYEQYF. Written as DNA, the CDR3 is TGTGCCAGCAGTGCGAAAACTAGCGGGAGGGTCTACGAGCAGTACTTC.

The gene calls are TRBV5-1 and TRBJ2-7, with D possibly matching TRBD1 (6 bases). V was shortened by 0 bases and J by 5 bases, with 15 bases between the two germline ends. Germline CDR1 SGHRS, CDR2 YFSETQ. CDR3 length: 15 amino acids. CDR3 protein: CASSLAGHQSDEQYF. In nucleotides, the CDR3 is TGCGCCAGCAGCTTGGCGGGACATCAGAGCGACGAGCAGTACTTC.